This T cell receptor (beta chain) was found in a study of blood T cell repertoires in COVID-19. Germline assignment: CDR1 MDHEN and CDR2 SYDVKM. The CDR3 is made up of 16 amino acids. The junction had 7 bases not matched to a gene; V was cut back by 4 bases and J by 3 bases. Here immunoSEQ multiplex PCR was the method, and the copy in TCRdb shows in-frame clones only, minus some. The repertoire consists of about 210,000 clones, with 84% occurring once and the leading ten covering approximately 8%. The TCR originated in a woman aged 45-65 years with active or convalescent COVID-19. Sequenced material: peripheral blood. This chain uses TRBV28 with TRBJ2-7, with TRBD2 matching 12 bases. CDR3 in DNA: TGTGCCAGCAGTTCTAGAGGACTAGCGGGAATCTACGAGCAGTACTTC. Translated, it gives CASSSRGLAGIYEQYF. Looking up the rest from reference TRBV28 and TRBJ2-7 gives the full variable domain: DVKVTQSSRYLVKRTGEKVFLECVQDMDHENMFWYRQDPGLGLRLIYFSYDVKMKEKGDIPEGYSVSREKKERFSLILESASTNQTSMYLCASSSRGLAGIYEQYFGPGTRLTVT.